This entry lists 21 T cell receptor beta chains sequenced from one sample in a study of T cells in women clearing cervical HPV infection. Method: immunoSEQ multiplex PCR; TCRdb's copy keeps in-frame clones and lacks some. This sample's table has more than 20,000 clones. The sequenced sample consisted of blood buffy coat. All receptors come from a woman aged 18 to 75 with a cervical HPV16 infection that either progressed to CIN3+ or cleared (not recorded which).

For this clone: The DNA ends 3 residues before the CDR3 does, and the rest of the CDR3 is filled in from the germline J gene. J is TRBJ2-5 and V is TRBV4-1, with 14 bases lining up with TRBD2. J lost 4 bases, V lost 5 bases, and 9 bases had no gene match. Germline CDR1 is MGHRA and CDR2 is YSYEKL. CDR3 size: 17 residues. The sequenced part of the CDR3 DNA is TGCGCCAGCAGCGTCCCAGGACTAGCGGGAGGCCGAGAGACC. Protein: CASSVPGLAGGRET. The CDR3 as a whole reads CASSVPGLAGGRETQYF.

With regard to this clone: The read ends 3 residues before the CDR3 terminus; that terminus is restored from the germline J gene. This chain joins TRBV7-2 and TRBJ1-2, with 7 bases lining up with TRBD1. Germline V gives CDR1 SGHTA, CDR2 FQGNSA. This CDR3 comprises 14 residues. The CDR3 DNA, read in part, is TGTGCCAGCAGCCCAGATCAGGGGGTACAGGGC. This encodes CASSPDQGVQG. The CDR3 as a whole reads CASSPDQGVQGYTF.

A note on this clone: The read terminates 3 residues ahead of where the CDR3 ends, so the germline J gene completes it. The gene calls are TRBV20-1 and TRBJ2-5, with 9 positions matching TRBD2. This CDR3 is 13 amino acids long. Trimming took 5 bases from V and 5 from J; bases not matched to a gene: 6. The germline V gene has CDR1 DFQATT and CDR2 SNEGSKA (reference sequence). CDR3 sequence: CSAPIAGEETQYF. The covered CDR3 bases are TGCAGTGCTCCAATAGCGGGAGAGGAGACC.

Points on this clone: The CDR3 extends 3 residues past the end of the read, so its final part is completed from the germline J gene. The V gene is TRBV7-2, the J gene TRBJ1-5, with TRBD1 as a possible D gene (6 bases). Looked up from germline, CDR1 is SGHTA and CDR2 is FQGNSA. V was trimmed by 5 bases and J by 3 bases, leaving 14 bases between them. This CDR3 has 15 residues. CDR3 DNA (partial): TGTGCCAGCAGCACCACCTACAGGGCCAATCAGCCC. This translates into CASSTTYRANQP. The CDR3 as a whole reads CASSTTYRANQPQHF.

Details on this clone: Coverage ceases 3 residues before the CDR3 finishes, and the germline J gene fills in the end. This sequence joins TRBV30 and TRBJ1-4; D may be TRBD1 (5 bases). Germline V gene data show CDR1 as GTSNPN and CDR2 as SVGIG (reference sequence). The CDR3 covers 15 residues. The CDR3 DNA, read in part, is TGTGCCTGGAGTGTCCGGATGATTAGGGGAACACCA. Translating it yields CAWSVRMIRGTP. The whole CDR3 protein reads CAWSVRMIRGTPLFF.

As for this clone: The CDR3 end lies 3 residues beyond the end of the read and is filled in from the germline J gene. The chain combines TRBV5-4 with TRBJ1-2; 9 nucleotides agree with TRBD1. Germline CDR1 is SGHNT and CDR2 is YYREEE (reference sequence). The CDR3 totals 14 residues. The CDR3 bases that were read are TGTGCCAGCAGCCGAGGGACAGGGTCCTACGAC. Amino acid sequence: CASSRGTGSYD. The entire CDR3 sequence reads CASSRGTGSYDYTF.

This CDR3 reads CASSLGLAGGYTF. The sequenced CDR3 bases are TGTGCCAGTAGTCTCGGGCTAGCAGGAGGC. The chain links TRBV19 to TRBJ1-2, with unresolved D. The CDR3 is cut off 3 residues early in the read; its end comes from the germline J gene. The germline V gene encodes CDR1 LNHDA and CDR2 SQIVND (reference sequence). The CDR3 is 13 amino acids.

Note on this clone: The CDR3 end is not reached by the read, which stops 3 residues before it; the germline J gene fills it in. The chain employs TRBV5-1 and TRBJ2-3; TRBD2 matches 9 bases. Germline-derived CDR1 and CDR2 are SGHRS and YFSETQ. CDR3 length: 15 residues. The DNA read from the CDR3 is TGCGCCAGCAGCTGGAAGCGGGAGGTAGGAGAGACG. This codes for CASSWKREVGET. The CDR3 in full is CASSWKREVGETQYF.

On this clone itself: Sequencing ends 3 residues short of the CDR3 end; the germline J gene provides the rest. The chain joins TRBV19 to TRBJ2-7; 9 bases agree with TRBD2. V shed 8 bases and J 6 bases; nucleotides not matched to a gene: 14. This CDR3 has 15 amino acids. Germline values: CDR1 LNHDA, CDR2 SQIVND (reference sequence). The CDR3 bases that were read are TGTGCCAGTTCCACCGCAACGAGCGGGAGGTCCGAG. This encodes CASSTATSGRSE. The whole CDR3 sequence reads CASSTATSGRSEQYF.

Worth noting for this clone: The DNA ends 3 residues before the CDR3 does, and the rest of the CDR3 is filled in from the germline J gene. The chain is built from TRBV19 and TRBJ1-6, with 7 bases that match TRBD1. This CDR3 has 16 residues. Germline-derived CDR1 and CDR2 are LNHDA and SQIVND (reference sequence). J gave up 9 bases and V 4 bases, and 12 bases lay outside the gene matches. CDR3 DNA (partial): TGTGCCAGTAGTAGCGACCGACAGGGAACAGGTTCACCC. It specifies CASSSDRQGTGSP. The full CDR3 is CASSSDRQGTGSPLHF.

This clone is deemed medium-sized by its frequency. The CDR3 is cut off 3 residues early in the read; its end comes from the germline J gene. The chain joins TRBV29-1 to TRBJ2-3, with D perhaps matching TRBD2 (6 bases). The V gene's germline CDR1 is SQVTM and CDR2 ANQGSEA. Trimming pared 7 bases from V and 6 bases from J, leaving 17 bases between. The CDR3 length is 13 residues. CDR3 amino acids: CSGYTGGTDTQYF. The sequenced part of the CDR3 DNA is TGCAGCGGATATACCGGGGGAACGGATACG.

About this clone itself: Coverage ceases 3 residues before the CDR3 finishes, and the germline J gene fills in the end. The chain combines TRBV6-1 with TRBJ1-2, with a weak D call TRBD1 (6 bases). This CDR3 spans 15 amino acids. Trimming took off 1 base at V and 5 bases at J, with 14 bases between the two ends. Germline V gene data show CDR1 as MNHNS and CDR2 as SASEGT. The CDR3 DNA, read in part, is TGTGCCAGCAGTGAAGTATCAGGGGTAGAGTATGGC. This translates into CASSEVSGVEYG. The whole CDR3 is CASSEVSGVEYGYTF.

A remark on this clone: The missing CDR3 end, 3 residues past where the read stops, is filled in from the germline J gene. This chain joins TRBV19 and TRBJ1-2; 7 nucleotides align to TRBD1. From germline, CDR1 is LNHDA and CDR2 SQIVND (reference sequence). This CDR3 spans 12 amino acids. The DNA read from the CDR3 is TGTGCCAACCCACAGGGGAGAAATGAC. Translating it yields CANPQGRND. The full CDR3 protein is CANPQGRNDYTF.

CDR3 sequence reads: CSVDAGRYTQAFF. Incomplete CDR3 DNA: TGCAGCGTTGATGCAGGGAGGTATACGCAA. V gene TRBV29-1 combines with J gene TRBJ1-1, with a tentative D call TRBD1 (5 bases). The read terminates 3 residues ahead of where the CDR3 ends, so the germline J gene completes it. CDR1 is SQVTM and CDR2 is ANQGSEA in the germline V gene. This CDR3 is 13 amino acids long.

To note about this clone: From the germline J gene comes the end of the CDR3, since the read stops 3 residues before it. J is TRBJ2-1 and V is TRBV2, with a possible D match to TRBD2 (5 bases). This CDR3 is built from 15 residues. CDR1 and CDR2 from the germline V gene are SNHLY and FYNNEI. V lost 6 bases, J lost 0 bases, and 12 bases lay in between. The CDR3: CASRVLVSSYNEQFF. The part of the CDR3 DNA that was read is TGTGCCAGCAGGGTACTAGTGTCCTCCTACAATGAG. The whole variable domain, remainder taken from reference TRBV2 and TRBJ2-1, is EPEVTQTPSHQVTQMGQEVILRCVPISNHLYFYWYRQILGQKVEFLVSFYNNEISEKSEIFDDQFSVERPDGSNFTLKIRSTKLEDSAMYFCASRVLVSSYNEQFFGPGTRLTVL.

Of note for this clone: From the germline J gene comes the end of the CDR3, since the read stops 3 residues before it. This chain links TRBV5-1 with TRBJ1-1, with a weak D call TRBD1 (5 bases). The germline CDR1 and CDR2 sequences are SGHRS and YFSETQ. The CDR3 loop spans 15 amino acids. V lost 4 bases, J lost 5 bases, and 18 bases lay in between. The CDR3: CASSTPGGFRTEAFF. CDR3 DNA, as far as it was read: TGCGCCAGCAGCACACCCGGGGGATTTAGGACTGAA.

Worth noting for this clone: Other DNA sequences of this sample code for an identical CDR3. CDR3 region: CASSARQGGYGYTF. The sequenced part of the CDR3 DNA is TGTGCCAGCAGCGCAAGACAGGGAGGCTATGGC. This chain joins TRBV7-2 and TRBJ1-2; 7 positions match TRBD1. The missing CDR3 end, 3 residues past where the read stops, is filled in from the germline J gene. The CDR3 is made up of 14 amino acids. The ends lost 5 bases at V and 4 bases at J; junction bases unmatched: 7. Germline CDR1 and CDR2: SGHTA and FQGNSA.

The CDR3 protein is CASTRQGIEETQYF. The covered CDR3 bases are TGTGCCAGCACCCGACAGGGGATCGAAGAGACC. The chain employs TRBV2 and TRBJ2-5; TRBD1 agrees at 8 bases. The read comes to an end 3 residues before the CDR3 does, leaving the germline J gene to fill in the end. Germline-derived CDR1 and CDR2 are SNHLY and FYNNEI. J gave up 3 bases and V 7 bases, and 7 bases lay outside the gene matches. This CDR3 is 14 amino acids long.

A note on this clone: The missing CDR3 end, 3 residues past where the read stops, is filled in from the germline J gene. This chain connects TRBV20-1 to TRBJ2-1; maybe TRBD2 (6 bases). This CDR3 is built from 17 residues. V was trimmed by 6 bases and J by 5 bases, leaving 26 bases between them. The germline CDR1 and CDR2 sequences are DFQATT and SNEGSKA (reference sequence). This chain's CDR3 is CSAPRSGEGLTNNEQFF. The sequenced CDR3 bases are TGCAGTGCCCCTAGAAGCGGAGAGGGACTCACGAACAATGAG.

Regarding this clone: Sequencing ends 3 residues short of the CDR3 end; the germline J gene provides the rest. This chain joins TRBV7-6 and TRBJ2-5; TRBD1 aligns across 7 bases. The CDR3 consists of 13 residues. Trimming took 2 bases from V and 7 from J; bases not matched to a gene: 4. Germline V lookup: CDR1 SGHVS, CDR2 FNYEAQ. The covered CDR3 bases are TGTGCCAGCAGCTTATCAAGACAGGGGACC. Translated, it gives CASSLSRQGT. The full CDR3 protein is CASSLSRQGTQYF.

Remarks on this clone: The DNA ends 3 residues before the CDR3 does, and the rest of the CDR3 is filled in from the germline J gene. The gene calls are TRBV11-1 and TRBJ1-1; TRBD1 is a possible D gene (6 bases). This CDR3 contains 15 residues. Trimming cost V 4 bases and J 1 base, with 13 bases left between them. The germline CDR1 and CDR2 sequences are SGHAT and FQDESV (reference sequence). The DNA read from the CDR3 is TGTGCCAGCAGCTCCACAGGGCTCGGGAACACTGAA. Protein product: CASSSTGLGNTE. The whole CDR3 sequence is CASSSTGLGNTEAFF.